The 21 T cell receptor beta chains below all came from one sample that was sequenced in a study of control samples from healthy donors and cancer patients. Generated by immunoSEQ multiplex PCR, the TCRdb table keeps only in-frame clones and is missing some. The sample holds 90,000 or so clones, around 86% seen once. The sequenced material came from blood. The receptors were gathered from a woman between 45 and 65 years old in good health.

In its sample, this clone was seen a few times. The gene calls are TRBV6-4 and TRBJ2-5; D may match TRBD1 or TRBD2 (5 bases each). This CDR3 spans 13 amino acids. V lost 6 bases to trimming and J lost 1 base, with 9 bases between them. The V gene's germline CDR1 is MRHNA and CDR2 SNTAGT. CDR3 sequence (DNA): TGTGCCAGCAGGGGACCGGGCCAAGAGACCCAGTACTTC. It yields the protein CASRGPGQETQYF.

J is TRBJ2-5 and V is TRBV28; D is perhaps TRBD1 (6 bases). V lost 6 bases, J lost 1 base, and 15 bases lay in between. Germline CDR1 reads MDHEN; CDR2 reads SYDVKM. This CDR3 region has 15 residues. CDR3 in amino acids: CASSIRQVRQETQYF. CDR3 DNA: TGTGCCAGCAGCATTAGACAGGTCCGCCAAGAGACCCAGTACTTC.

V and J are TRBV28 and TRBJ1-1; 7 bases are a match to TRBD1. V lost 7 bases, J lost 5 bases, and 7 bases stayed unmatched. The CDR3 runs to 13 residues. Germline V gene data show CDR1 as MDHEN and CDR2 as SYDVKM. The CDR3 coding sequence is TGTGCCAGCACCCAGGGGGGGGATACTGAAGCTTTCTTT. Translation: CASTQGGDTEAFF.

V gene TRBV4-3 combines with J gene TRBJ1-4; perhaps TRBD1 as D (5 bases). This CDR3 is built from 18 residues. Between the trimmed V and J ends, which lost 0 bases and 2 bases, there was a span of 16 bases. Germline assignment: CDR1 LGHNA and CDR2 YSLEER. CDR3 in DNA: TGCGCCAGCAGCCAAGATCCGACAGACTACAGCACTAATGAAAAACTGTTTTTT. Translating gives CASSQDPTDYSTNEKLFF.

The gene calls are TRBV29-1 and TRBJ2-1; D call uncertain. Trimming stripped 4 bases from V and 2 bases from J, with 6 bases between. Germline CDR1 reads SQVTM; CDR2 reads ANQGSEA. CDR3 length: 12 amino acids. CDR3 in DNA: TGCAGCGTTGTCGGTACCTACAATGAGCAGTTCTTC. It is translated as CSVVGTYNEQFF.

V and J are TRBV28 and TRBJ1-1; 7 bases are a match to TRBD1. Germline V gene lookup returns CDR1 MDHEN and CDR2 SYDVKM. V gave up 8 bases and J gave up 4 bases; unmatched junction bases: 10. The CDR3 totals 14 residues. The chain's CDR3 is CASGPSRGSTEAFF. The CDR3 DNA reads as TGTGCCAGCGGTCCTTCCAGGGGGAGCACTGAAGCTTTCTTT.

The J gene is TRBJ1-2, the V gene TRBV2, with TRBD1 as a possible D gene (6 bases). Trimming took off 6 bases at V and 0 bases at J, with 11 bases between the two ends. CDR1 and CDR2 (germline): SNHLY, FYNNEI. CDR3 size: 14 residues. The CDR3 protein is CASSGQRTNYGYTF. The CDR3 nucleotides read TGTGCCAGCAGCGGACAGAGAACTAACTATGGCTACACCTTC.

The CDR3 coding sequence is TGTGCCAGCAGTGATGAGGGGGGCACTGAAGCTTTCTTT. Translated, it gives CASSDEGGTEAFF. This rearrangement joins TRBV6-4 to TRBJ1-1; maybe TRBD1 (6 bases). The CDR3 sequence is 13 residues long. Between the trimmed V and J ends, which lost 3 bases and 4 bases, there was a span of 9 bases. In germline, CDR1 is MRHNA, CDR2 SNTAGT.

The chain recombines TRBV7-8 with TRBJ2-2; 8 bases align to TRBD1. The J segment lost 5 bases and the V segment lost 4 bases, leaving 6 bases of the junction unmatched. The CDR3 runs 15 residues. The germline CDR1 and CDR2 sequences are SGHVS and FQNEAQ. The CDR3 is CASSSGQESTGELFF. The CDR3 DNA is TGTGCCAGCAGCTCGGGACAGGAGTCGACCGGGGAGCTGTTTTTT.

The J gene is TRBJ1-5, the V gene TRBV7-9; D is ambiguous. This CDR3 spans 14 amino acids. V lost 6 bases to trimming and J lost 5 bases, with 14 bases between them. Germline CDR1 reads SEHNR; CDR2 reads FQNEAQ (reference sequence). Here the CDR3 reads CASSKGAGYQPQHF. In DNA, the CDR3 is TGTGCCAGCAGTAAGGGCGCAGGTTATCAGCCCCAGCATTTT.

J is TRBJ2-1 and V is TRBV15; 14 nucleotides align to TRBD2. In germline, CDR1 is LNHNV, CDR2 YYDKDF (reference sequence). This CDR3 has 19 amino acids. V dropped 5 bases and J dropped 2; count of bases not matched to a gene: 11. The CDR3 region is CATSRGLAGAKGAYNEQFF. The CDR3 nucleotides are TGTGCCACCAGCCGGGGACTAGCGGGGGCGAAGGGGGCCTACAATGAGCAGTTCTTC.

This CDR3 reads CASSQVLRGRADTQYF. CDR3 coding DNA: TGCGCCAGCAGCCAGGTGCTCAGGGGACGGGCAGATACGCAGTATTTT. The rearrangement uses TRBV4-1 and TRBJ2-3; tentative D call: TRBD1 (6 bases). This CDR3 spans 16 amino acids. Trimming took off 3 bases at V and 4 bases at J, with 17 bases between the two ends. Germline assignment: CDR1 MGHRA and CDR2 YSYEKL.

This clone was seen more than once but under ten times. This rearrangement joins TRBV5-1 to TRBJ1-1; possible D gene TRBD1, 5 bases. This CDR3 has 17 residues. Trimming took off 3 bases at V and 0 bases at J, with 18 bases between the two ends. The germline gives CDR1 SGHRS, CDR2 YFSETQ. Here the CDR3 DNA reads TGCGCCAGCAGCTCCCAGGGTAGGGGAACTTTGAACACTGAAGCTTTCTTT. It encodes CASSSQGRGTLNTEAFF.

The chain employs TRBV6-1 and TRBJ2-5; no definite D call. V was shortened by 1 base and J by 7 bases, with 10 bases between the two germline ends. CDR1 and CDR2 (germline): MNHNS, SASEGT. CDR3 length: 13 residues. CDR3 in DNA: TGTGCCAGCAGTGAAGGAGCGTCCGTGACCCAGTACTTC. This gives the protein CASSEGASVTQYF.

J is TRBJ1-6 and V is TRBV28, with D possibly being TRBD1 (6 bases). The germline V and J ends were trimmed by 5 bases and 17 bases, with 22 bases remaining between them. Germline loops: CDR1 MDHEN, CDR2 SYDVKM. The CDR3 is 14 amino acids. CDR3 region: CASSPGGAGPWIHF. CDR3 nucleotide sequence: TGTGCCAGCAGTCCCGGGGGCGCAGGTCCTTGGATCCACTTT.

This clone showed up just once. The rearrangement links TRBV5-8 to TRBJ1-5; unclear D gene. Germline CDR1 reads SGHTS; CDR2 reads YDEGEE. V lost 0 bases to trimming and J lost 5 bases, with 3 bases between them. This CDR3 contains 12 residues. The CDR3 coding sequence is TGTGCCAGCAGCTTGGTGGATCAGCCCCAGCATTTT. It translates to CASSLVDQPQHF.

This chain uses TRBV4-1 with TRBJ1-4; TRBD1 might be the D (5 bases). Germline V gives CDR1 MGHRA, CDR2 YSYEKL. V was shortened by 1 base and J by 7 bases, with 22 bases between the two germline ends. This CDR3 is built from 18 residues. CDR3 amino acids: CASSQATPRGSRGEKLFF. CDR3 sequence (DNA): TGCGCCAGCAGCCAAGCGACCCCTCGGGGGAGTCGGGGTGAAAAACTGTTTTTT.

This rearrangement joins TRBV6-2 or TRBV6-3 to TRBJ1-5; a weak D match, TRBD1 (6 bases). Between the trimmed V and J ends, which lost 4 bases and 3 bases, there was a span of 10 bases. The CDR3 loop spans 14 amino acids. The germline V gene encodes CDR1 MNHEY and CDR2 SVGEGT. CDR3 DNA sequence: TGTGCCAGCAGTTTCCGGGACACCAATCAGCCCCAGCATTTT. Protein sequence: CASSFRDTNQPQHF.

This clone is a singleton in its sample. V gene TRBV6-4 combines with J gene TRBJ1-1; no firm D call. Germline CDR1 reads MRHNA; CDR2 reads SNTAGT. The V end was cut by 8 bases, the J end by 6 bases, with 13 bases between. The CDR3 consists of 12 residues. CDR3 sequence: CASLGDPAEAFF. The CDR3 coding sequence is TGTGCCAGCCTCGGTGACCCCGCTGAAGCTTTCTTT.

V gene TRBV6-6 combines with J gene TRBJ1-2; 7 positions match TRBD1. V trimming: 9 bases; J trimming: 3 bases; junction bases outside the gene matches: 10. This CDR3 region has 14 residues. Germline V gives CDR1 MNHNY, CDR2 SVGAGI (reference sequence). CDR3 sequence: CASLRRGLDYGYTF. The CDR3 DNA follows: TGTGCCAGTTTAAGGAGGGGGCTCGACTATGGCTACACCTTC.

This sequence joins TRBV10-3 and TRBJ2-3, with TRBD2 matching 7 bases. Per germline, CDR1 ENHRY and CDR2 SYGVKD. The CDR3 extends over 15 amino acids. V lost 4 bases and J lost 2; bases outside the gene matches: 6. The CDR3 loop reads CAISVGGSNTDTQYF. CDR3 nucleotide sequence: TGTGCCATCAGTGTGGGGGGGTCCAACACAGATACGCAGTATTTT.